These 4 T cell receptor beta chains share one sample of origin, sequenced in a study of glioma-infiltrating T cells after dendritic cell vaccination (dated by TCRdb to the mid-2010s). Library preparation used the immunoSEQ multiplex PCR assay. In its TCRdb copy, this immuneACCESS table keeps in-frame sequences only and misses some clones. Where compared with another copy, unresolved V genes explain less than half of these, and the others have no known cause. In this sample the table shows around 78,000 clones, less than 85% of which occur a single time. In total, the top ten clones hold roughly 8.4% of the sample. The time point label here, explained by the study, means: after dendritic cell vaccination, including at tumor progression/relapse. Source: blood, taken after dendritic cell vaccination. These receptor sequences come from a human donor with glioblastoma.

The DNA for the CDR3 is TGTGCCAGCAGCCTTCAAGCTAACACCATATATTTT. This gives the protein CASSLQANTIYF. The V and J genes are TRBV5-5 and TRBJ1-3; D is uncertain. Trimming pared 4 bases from V and 7 bases from J, leaving 9 bases between. Looked up from germline, CDR1 is SGHKS and CDR2 is YYEKEE (reference sequence). The CDR3 consists of 12 residues. Supplemented by reference TRBV5-5 and TRBJ1-3, the full variable domain reads DAGVTQSPTHLIKTRGQQVTLRCSPISGHKSVSWYQQVLGQGPQFIFQYYEKEERGRGNFPDRFSARQFPNYSSELNVNALLLGDSALYLCASSLQANTIYFGEGSWLTVV.

The chain is built from TRBV6-1 and TRBJ2-7, with 7 bases lining up with TRBD1. There are 15 residues in the CDR3. Unmatched junction bases numbered 4, after V lost 2 bases and J lost 0 bases. Germline assignment: CDR1 MNHNS and CDR2 SASEGT. CDR3 residues: CASSEFRDSSYEQYF. CDR3 in DNA: TGTGCCAGCAGTGAATTCCGGGACAGCTCCTACGAGCAGTACTTC.

The chain employs TRBV7-9 and TRBJ2-2, with 11 nucleotides matching TRBD2. The CDR3 is 15 amino acids. With V trimmed by 7 bases and J by 2 bases, 3 bases remained unmatched. Germline V gene sequence: CDR1 SEHNR, CDR2 FQNEAQ (reference sequence). The chain's CDR3 is CASTRLAGNTGELFF. The CDR3, as DNA: TGTGCCAGCACGAGACTAGCGGGAAACACCGGGGAGCTGTTTTTT.

This chain links TRBV7-3 with TRBJ2-5, with D tentatively TRBD2 (6 bases). CDR1 and CDR2 (germline): SGHTA, FQGTGA. V was pared by 3 bases and J by 4 bases, with 18 bases between. This CDR3 region has 16 residues. The CDR3 loop is CASSLLGGVVSETQYF. The CDR3 nucleotides are TGTGCCAGCAGCTTGCTGGGGGGAGTAGTATCAGAGACCCAGTACTTC.